A selection of T cell receptor beta chains follows, all from one sample in a study of T cell responses to AZD1222 COVID-19 vaccine. Produced via immunoSEQ multiplex PCR; TCRdb's table is partial and in-frame only. The sample lists 150,000 to 250,000 clones, approximately 95% occurring once. Sequencing was performed on peripheral blood, taken 28 days after the second AZD1222 dose. These receptors originate from an adult who received the AZD1222 COVID-19 vaccine. CDR3s leave out the opening cysteine and the closing phenylalanine or tryptophan.

TRBJ2-7	TRBV19	ASTPGHGNMREQY
TRBJ2-5	TRBV4-2	ASSQDSGAGETQY
TRBJ1-5	TRBV5-1	ASSQGVGNQPQH
TRBJ1-1	TRBV3-1/TRBV3-2	ASSHTNQGNTEAF
TRBJ2-3	TRBV7-2	ASSPPRGGADTQY
TRBJ2-1	TRBV5-4	ASSMETGRINEQF
TRBJ1-2	TRBV12-3/TRBV12-4	ASSPGSLYGYT
TRBJ1-6	TRBV19	ASSTGNNSPLH
TRBJ1-6	TRBV2	ASSVDRGTGGSPLH
TRBJ2-7	TRBV5-6	ASSLGQLYEQY
TRBJ1-2	TRBV29-1	SVDRDYGYT
TRBJ2-7	TRBV5-4	ASSLAWTASYEQY
TRBJ1-5	TRBV4-1	ASSQVVRAGAGQPQH
TRBJ1-2	TRBV12-3/TRBV12-4	ASTASGAGYT
TRBJ2-1	TRBV10-3	AISSLRSGGQTFEQF
TRBJ1-4	TRBV4-1	ASSQASADINEKLF
TRBJ2-1	TRBV5-6	ASSYAASGGAISNNEQF
TRBJ1-1	TRBV6-5	ASSLTGLMNTEAF
TRBJ1-1	TRBV29-1	SVLRRMNTEAF
TRBJ1-5	TRBV2	ASSEGQHSNQPQH
TRBJ2-3	TRBV29-1	SGTSFSTDTQY
TRBJ2-5	TRBV27	ASSRVGETQY
TRBJ2-7	TRBV7-3	ASSLRGDYEQY
TRBJ2-3	TRBV9	ASSVAGTGDTQY
TRBJ1-6	TRBV5-1	ASSDGWAGDNSPLH
TRBJ1-1	TRBV7-9	ASSSRTLASAEAF
TRBJ1-6	TRBV7-2	ASSVIRDRGSPLH
TRBJ1-5	TRBV5-4	ASSLAEGGNQPQH
TRBJ2-1	TRBV5-5	ASSSRPSSYNEQF
TRBJ1-5	TRBV6-5	ASSSQPGQGGQPQH
TRBJ1-5	TRBV7-2	ASSPNSNQPQH
TRBJ2-7	TRBV7-6	ASSLGPYYEQY
TRBJ1-4	TRBV5-1	ASSDRQGTNEKLF
TRBJ1-1	TRBV29-1	SLHRVGVNTEAF
TRBJ1-3	TRBV7-2	ASSLTGLSGNTIY
TRBJ1-1	TRBV14	ASSMGFPEAF
TRBJ2-7	TRBV5-1	ASSLGQGAEEQY
TRBJ1-4	TRBV3-1/TRBV3-2	ASSYTTTNEKLF
TRBJ2-5	TRBV9	ASSVGPRTGGGETQY
TRBJ1-5	TRBV7-9	ASGGDSNQPQH
TRBJ1-6	TRBV5-1	ASSPSGTGESPLH
TRBJ1-1	TRBV10-3	AISESMLRDGAF
TRBJ1-5	TRBV6-6	ASTPRGGGQPQH
TRBJ1-2	TRBV7-2	ASSLVPTNYGYT
TRBJ1-1	TRBV5-4	ASSYHSGGNEAF
TRBJ2-1	TRBV11-2	ASRVVGGNEQF
TRBJ1-6	TRBV2	ASSPDRYSPLH
TRBJ2-2	TRBV6-5	ASSPGTANTGELF
TRBJ1-6	TRBV30	AWNLGTGANSPLH
TRBJ1-5	TRBV6-5	ASRSGNQPQH
TRBJ1-1	TRBV4-3	ASSPSAGRVNTEAF
TRBJ2-2	TRBV7-9	ASSLAQTAVNTGELF
TRBJ1-2	TRBV5-6	ASSLGQGTRYGYT
TRBJ2-7	TRBV19	ASNGGGPYEQY
TRBJ1-2	TRBV5-4	ASSSTLNYGYT
TRBJ1-1	TRBV18	ASSYTQGAQTEAF
TRBJ2-5	TRBV3-1/TRBV3-2	ASSQAAGLANQETQY